The 7 T cell receptor beta chains presented below share a single source sample, sequenced in a study of T cell changes during pregnancy in multiple sclerosis. Assay used: immunoSEQ multiplex PCR; TCRdb lists only in-frame clones, some missing. The profile covers approximately 90,000 clones, with just under 95% appearing a single time and around 0.84% taken by the ten largest. The sequencing here drew on peripheral blood, taken in the third trimester of pregnancy. These receptors all stem from a female donor with multiple sclerosis, enrolled in a pregnancy study.

The rearrangement joins TRBV28 to TRBJ2-1; 7 bases are a match to TRBD1. CDR1 is MDHEN and CDR2 is SYDVKM in the germline V gene. CDR3 length: 15 amino acids. Trimming removed 2 bases from V and 9 bases from J; junction bases left unmatched: 10. The CDR3 DNA sequence: TGTGCCAGCAGTTTACCCGACAGGGCGTTGGGTGAGCAGTTCTTC. Its protein is CASSLPDRALGEQFF.

The rearrangement links TRBV15 to TRBJ2-1; the D is unclear. The germline V gene has CDR1 LNHNV and CDR2 YYDKDF (reference sequence). The CDR3 consists of 15 residues. V was cut by 4 bases and J by 0 bases, with 10 bases left in between. The CDR3 region has the DNA TGTGCCACCAGCAAGGAGCCGAACTCCTACAATGAGCAGTTCTTC. It is translated as CATSKEPNSYNEQFF.

The chain carries TRBV29-1 and TRBJ1-2; D gene uncertain. The V end lost 5 bases, the J end lost 9 bases, and 10 bases lay between the germline ends. The CDR3 sequence is 10 residues long. CDR1 SQVTM and CDR2 ANQGSEA come from the germline V gene. The CDR3 loop is CSVLEGRYTF. CDR3 in DNA: TGCAGCGTTCTGGAGGGTCGCTACACCTTC.

The chain uses TRBV13 and TRBJ2-3; 8 bases align to TRBD2. The germline gives CDR1 PRHDT, CDR2 FYEKMQ (reference sequence). Unmatched junction bases numbered 3, after V lost 6 bases and J lost 7 bases. This CDR3 has 12 amino acids. DNA of the CDR3: TGTGCCAGCAGTAGCGGGACAAATACGCAGTATTTT. This translates into CASSSGTNTQYF.

The chain carries TRBV9 and TRBJ2-2; 8 nucleotides align to TRBD2. The CDR3 runs to 14 residues. Trimming cost V 3 bases and J 7 bases; bases outside gene matches: 5. Germline V gene sequence: CDR1 SGDLS, CDR2 YYNGEE. The chain's CDR3 is CASSETSADGELFF. DNA for the CDR3: TGTGCCAGCAGCGAGACTAGCGCGGACGGGGAGCTGTTTTTT.

The V call is TRBV7-7, the J call TRBJ2-3; 13 nucleotides align to TRBD2. The germline V gene has CDR1 SSHAT and CDR2 FNYEAQ (reference sequence). The CDR3 consists of 16 residues. Losses at the gene ends were 5 bases for V and 0 bases for J; bases not matched to a gene: 2. The CDR3 coding sequence is TGTGCCAGCAGCCAGGGACTAGCGGGAAGCACAGATACGCAGTATTTT. This encodes CASSQGLAGSTDTQYF.

V usage is TRBV5-4 and J usage is TRBJ2-7, with TRBD1 matching 9 bases. The junction had 6 bases not matched to a gene; V was cut back by 3 bases and J by 5 bases. This CDR3 has 14 residues. Germline CDR1 and CDR2: SGHNT and YYREEE (reference sequence). The CDR3 DNA follows: TGTGCCAGCAGCTCCGGGACAGGGCTGGACGAGCAGTACTTC. It yields the protein CASSSGTGLDEQYF. The whole variable domain, remainder taken from reference TRBV5-4 and TRBJ2-7, is ETGVTQSPTHLIKTRGQQVTLRCSSQSGHNTVSWYQQALGQGPQFIFQYYREEENGRGNFPPRFSGLQFPNYSSELNVNALELDDSALYLCASSSGTGLDEQYFGPGTRLTVT.